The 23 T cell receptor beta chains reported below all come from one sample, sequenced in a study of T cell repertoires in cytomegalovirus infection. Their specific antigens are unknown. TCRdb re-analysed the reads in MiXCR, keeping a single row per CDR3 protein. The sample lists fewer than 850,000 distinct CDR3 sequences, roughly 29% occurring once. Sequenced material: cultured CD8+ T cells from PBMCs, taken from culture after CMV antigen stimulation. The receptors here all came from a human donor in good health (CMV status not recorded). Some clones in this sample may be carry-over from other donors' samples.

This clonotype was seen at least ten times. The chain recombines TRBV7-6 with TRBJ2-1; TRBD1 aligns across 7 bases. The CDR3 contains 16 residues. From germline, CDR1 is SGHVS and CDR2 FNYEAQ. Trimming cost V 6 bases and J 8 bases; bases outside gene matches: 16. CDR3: CASRARQGGGPDEQFF. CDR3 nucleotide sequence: TGTGCCAGCAGGGCAAGACAGGGTGGGGGCCCCGATGAGCAGTTCTTC.

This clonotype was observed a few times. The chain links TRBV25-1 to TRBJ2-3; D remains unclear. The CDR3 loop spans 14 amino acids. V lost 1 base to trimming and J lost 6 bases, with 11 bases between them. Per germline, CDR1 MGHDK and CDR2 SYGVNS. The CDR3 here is CASSEWEGPDTQYF. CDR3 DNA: TGTGCCAGCAGTGAATGGGAAGGTCCGGATACGCAGTATTTT.

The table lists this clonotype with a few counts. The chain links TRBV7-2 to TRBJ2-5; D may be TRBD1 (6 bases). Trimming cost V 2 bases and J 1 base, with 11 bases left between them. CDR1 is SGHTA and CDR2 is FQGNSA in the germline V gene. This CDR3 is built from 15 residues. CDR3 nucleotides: TGTGCCAGCAGCTTAACGACAGGAGGCCAAGAGACCCAGTACTTC. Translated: CASSLTTGGQETQYF.

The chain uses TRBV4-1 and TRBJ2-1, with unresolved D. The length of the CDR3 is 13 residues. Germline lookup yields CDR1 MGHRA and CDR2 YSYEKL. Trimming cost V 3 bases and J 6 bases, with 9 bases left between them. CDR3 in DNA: TGCGCCAGCAGCCAGGAGACCCTCAATGAGCAGTTCTTC. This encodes CASSQETLNEQFF.

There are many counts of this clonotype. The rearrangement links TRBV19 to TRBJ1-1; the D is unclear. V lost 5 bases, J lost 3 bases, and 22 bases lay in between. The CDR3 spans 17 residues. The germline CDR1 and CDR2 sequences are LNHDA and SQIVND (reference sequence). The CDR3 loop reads CASSVGQYLITHTEAFF. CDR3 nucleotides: TGTGCCAGTAGTGTCGGCCAATATTTAATCACTCACACTGAAGCTTTCTTT. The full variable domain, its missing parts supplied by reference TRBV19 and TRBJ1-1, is DGGITQSPKYLFRKEGQNVTLSCEQNLNHDAMYWYRQDPGQGLRLIYYSQIVNDFQKGDIAEGYSVSREKKESFPLTVTSAQKNPTAFYLCASSVGQYLITHTEAFFGQGTRLTVV.

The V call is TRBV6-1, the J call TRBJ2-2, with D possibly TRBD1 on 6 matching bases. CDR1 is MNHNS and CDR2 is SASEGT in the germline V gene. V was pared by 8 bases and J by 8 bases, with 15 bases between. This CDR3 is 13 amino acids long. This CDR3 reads CASERTVTGELFF. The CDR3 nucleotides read TGTGCCAGCGAGAGGACAGTCACGGGGGAGCTGTTTTTT.

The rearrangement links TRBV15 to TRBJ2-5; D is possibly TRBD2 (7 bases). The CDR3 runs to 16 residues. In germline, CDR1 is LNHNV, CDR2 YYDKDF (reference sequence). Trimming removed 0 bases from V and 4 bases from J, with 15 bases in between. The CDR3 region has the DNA TGTGCCACCAGCAGAGATGCGGGGGCCAGGGGAGAGACCCAGTACTTC. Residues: CATSRDAGARGETQYF.

CDR3 sequence: CASSLVRVPNYGYTF. The CDR3 DNA is TGTGCCAGCAGTTTAGTTAGGGTTCCTAACTATGGCTACACCTTC. The chain links TRBV12-3 or TRBV12-4 to TRBJ1-2, with no clear D. The CDR3 covers 15 residues. Trimming removed 1 base from V and 0 bases from J, with 9 bases in between.

The CDR3 nucleotides read TGTGCCAGCAGCGCAAAAATCCCCTACGAGCAGTACGTC. Its translation: CASSAKIPYEQYV. The chain combines TRBV6-6 with TRBJ2-7, with no clear D. CDR1 MNHNY and CDR2 SVGAGI come from the germline V gene (reference sequence). Trimming stripped 6 bases from V and 2 bases from J, with 11 bases between. This CDR3 has 13 amino acids.

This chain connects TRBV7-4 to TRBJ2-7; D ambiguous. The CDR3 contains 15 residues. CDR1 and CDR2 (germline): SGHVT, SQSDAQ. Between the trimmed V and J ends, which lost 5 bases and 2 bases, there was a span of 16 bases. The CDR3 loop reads CASSRTNFPAYEQYF. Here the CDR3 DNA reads TGTGCCAGCAGCCGGACGAATTTTCCTGCCTACGAGCAGTACTTC.

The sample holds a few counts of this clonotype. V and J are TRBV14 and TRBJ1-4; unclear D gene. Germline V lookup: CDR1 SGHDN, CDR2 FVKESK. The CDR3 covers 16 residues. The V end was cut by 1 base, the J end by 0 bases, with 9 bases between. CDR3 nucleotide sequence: TGTGCCAGCAGCCAAGGTGTCGGTGCAACTAATGAAAAACTGTTTTTT. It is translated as CASSQGVGATNEKLFF.

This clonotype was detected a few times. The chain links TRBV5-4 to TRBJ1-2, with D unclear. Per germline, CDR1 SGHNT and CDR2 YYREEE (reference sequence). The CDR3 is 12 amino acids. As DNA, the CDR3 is TGTGTTACCTTCGAACCTAACTATGGCTACACCTTC. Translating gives CVTFEPNYGYTF.

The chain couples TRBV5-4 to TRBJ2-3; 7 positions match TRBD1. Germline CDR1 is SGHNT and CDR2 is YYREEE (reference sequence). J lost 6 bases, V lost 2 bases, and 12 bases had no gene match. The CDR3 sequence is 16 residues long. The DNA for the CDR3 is TGTGCCAGCAGCTTATGGGGCCGGGACAGCCGCGATACGCAGTATTTT. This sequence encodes CASSLWGRDSRDTQYF.

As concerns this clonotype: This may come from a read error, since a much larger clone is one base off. The CDR3 DNA sequence: TGTGACAGCAGCTTAGGTCTGGGCCAAGAGACCCAGTACTTC. This sequence encodes CDSSLGLGQETQYF. The chain has TRBV7-2 and TRBJ2-5; D is unresolved. This CDR3 spans 14 amino acids. Germline CDR1 reads SGHTA; CDR2 reads FQGNSA.

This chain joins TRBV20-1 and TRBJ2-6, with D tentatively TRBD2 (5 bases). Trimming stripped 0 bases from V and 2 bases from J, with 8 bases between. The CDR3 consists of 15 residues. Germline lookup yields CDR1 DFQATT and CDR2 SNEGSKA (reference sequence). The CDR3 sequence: CSAREPGTGANVLTF. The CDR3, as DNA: TGCAGTGCTAGAGAGCCGGGGACTGGGGCCAACGTCCTGACTTTC.

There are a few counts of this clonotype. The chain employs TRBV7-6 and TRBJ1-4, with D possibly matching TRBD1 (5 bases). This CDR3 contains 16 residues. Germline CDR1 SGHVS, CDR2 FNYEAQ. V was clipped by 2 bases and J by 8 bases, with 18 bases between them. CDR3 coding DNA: TGTGCCAGCAGCTTAAGGGCGGGCAGGGAGGACGAAAAACTGTTTTTT. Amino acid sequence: CASSLRAGREDEKLFF.

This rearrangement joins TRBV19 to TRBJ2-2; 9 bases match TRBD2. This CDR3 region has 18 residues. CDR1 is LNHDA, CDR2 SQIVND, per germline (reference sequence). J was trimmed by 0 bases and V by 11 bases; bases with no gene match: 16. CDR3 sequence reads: CAGGRGSGGLANTGELFF. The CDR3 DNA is TGTGCCGGGGGACGTGGGAGCGGGGGGCTCGCGAACACCGGGGAGCTGTTTTTT.

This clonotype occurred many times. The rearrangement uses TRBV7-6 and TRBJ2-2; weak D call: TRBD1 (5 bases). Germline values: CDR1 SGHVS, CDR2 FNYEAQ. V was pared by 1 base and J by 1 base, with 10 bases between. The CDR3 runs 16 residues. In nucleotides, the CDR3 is TGTGCCAGCAGCTTAGAGTGGGGCCGGAACACCGGGGAGCTGTTTTTT. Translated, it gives CASSLEWGRNTGELFF.

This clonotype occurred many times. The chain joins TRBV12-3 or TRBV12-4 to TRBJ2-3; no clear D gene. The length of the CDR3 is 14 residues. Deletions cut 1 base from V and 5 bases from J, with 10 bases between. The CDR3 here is CASSLVSALDTQYF. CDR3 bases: TGTGCCAGCAGTTTAGTGTCCGCCCTAGATACGCAGTATTTT.

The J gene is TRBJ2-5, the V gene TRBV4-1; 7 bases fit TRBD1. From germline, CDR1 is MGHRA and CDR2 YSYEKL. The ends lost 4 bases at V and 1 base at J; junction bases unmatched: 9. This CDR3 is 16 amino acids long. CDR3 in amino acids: CASSLQPDRAQETQYF. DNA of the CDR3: TGCGCCAGCAGCCTACAACCTGACAGGGCCCAAGAGACCCAGTACTTC.

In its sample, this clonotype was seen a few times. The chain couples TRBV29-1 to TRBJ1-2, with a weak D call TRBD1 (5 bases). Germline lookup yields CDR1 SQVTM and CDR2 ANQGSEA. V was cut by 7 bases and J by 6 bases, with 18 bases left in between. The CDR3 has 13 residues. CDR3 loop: CSAGGRATDGYTF. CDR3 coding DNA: TGCAGCGCTGGGGGGAGAGCAACGGATGGCTACACCTTC.

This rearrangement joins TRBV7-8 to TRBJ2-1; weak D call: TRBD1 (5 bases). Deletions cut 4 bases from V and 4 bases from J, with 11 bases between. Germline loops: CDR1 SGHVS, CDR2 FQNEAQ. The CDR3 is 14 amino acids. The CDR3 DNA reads TGTGCCAGCAGCTACCGACAGATTTACAATGAGCAGTTCTTC. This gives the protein CASSYRQIYNEQFF.

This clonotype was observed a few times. The CDR3 DNA reads TGTGCCAGCAGTCCCGGACTCCCCACTGAAGCTTTCTTT. Protein sequence: CASSPGLPTEAFF. This rearrangement joins TRBV27 to TRBJ1-1, with D hard to call. This CDR3 is built from 13 residues. Trimming took off 5 bases at V and 4 bases at J, with 11 bases between the two ends. Germline V lookup: CDR1 MNHEY, CDR2 SMNVEV (reference sequence).